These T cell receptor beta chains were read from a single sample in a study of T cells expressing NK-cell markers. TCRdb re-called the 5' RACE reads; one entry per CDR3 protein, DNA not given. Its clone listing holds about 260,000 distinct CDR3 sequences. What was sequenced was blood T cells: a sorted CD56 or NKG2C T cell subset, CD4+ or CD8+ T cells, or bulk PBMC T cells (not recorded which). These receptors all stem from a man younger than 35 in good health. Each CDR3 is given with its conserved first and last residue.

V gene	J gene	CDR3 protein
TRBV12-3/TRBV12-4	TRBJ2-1	CASSFGGTSYNEQFF
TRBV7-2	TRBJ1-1	CASSLARGNTEAFF
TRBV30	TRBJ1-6	CACRHDYDSPLHF
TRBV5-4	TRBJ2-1	CASSSPASPYNEQFF
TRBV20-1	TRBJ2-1	CSAWSPRRNEQFF
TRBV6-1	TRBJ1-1	CASMDGVRTEAFF
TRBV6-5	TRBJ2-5	CASSYSGTGGGGETQYF
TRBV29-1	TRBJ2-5	CSVGSGVETQYF
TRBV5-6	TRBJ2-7	CASSLSLFPEQYF
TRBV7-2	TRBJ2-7	CASSWVERGEQYF
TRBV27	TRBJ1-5	CASSSRTRNQPQHF
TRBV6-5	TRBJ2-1	CASSYPSNSGSLDEQFF
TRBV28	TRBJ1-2	CASLAPGQGYGYTF
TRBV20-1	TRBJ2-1	CSAALGQIYNEQFF
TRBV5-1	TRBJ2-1	CASSPGGTRSSYNEQFF
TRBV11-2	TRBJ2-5	CASSSGLAGGTFQETQYF
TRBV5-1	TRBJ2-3	CASSQTSGSDTQYF
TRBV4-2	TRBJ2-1	CASSLSPDNEQFF